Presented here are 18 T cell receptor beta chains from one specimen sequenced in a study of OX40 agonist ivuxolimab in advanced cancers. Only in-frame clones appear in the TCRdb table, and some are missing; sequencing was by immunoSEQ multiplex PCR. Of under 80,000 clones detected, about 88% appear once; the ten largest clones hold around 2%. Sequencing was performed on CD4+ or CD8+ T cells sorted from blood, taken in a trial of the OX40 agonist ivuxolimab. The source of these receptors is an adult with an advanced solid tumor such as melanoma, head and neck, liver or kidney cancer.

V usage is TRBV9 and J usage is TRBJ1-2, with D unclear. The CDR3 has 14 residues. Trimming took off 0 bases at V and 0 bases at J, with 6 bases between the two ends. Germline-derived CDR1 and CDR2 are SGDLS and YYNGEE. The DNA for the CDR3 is TGTGCCAGCAGCGTAGAGGCAGCTAACTATGGCTACACCTTC. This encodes CASSVEAANYGYTF.

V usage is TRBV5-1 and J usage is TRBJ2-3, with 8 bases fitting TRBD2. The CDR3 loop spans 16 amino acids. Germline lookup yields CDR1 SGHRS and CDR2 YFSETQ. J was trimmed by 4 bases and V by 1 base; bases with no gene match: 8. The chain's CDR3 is CASSLSGSSGSDTQYF. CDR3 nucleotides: TGCGCCAGCAGCTTGAGCGGGAGTTCCGGGTCAGATACGCAGTATTTT.

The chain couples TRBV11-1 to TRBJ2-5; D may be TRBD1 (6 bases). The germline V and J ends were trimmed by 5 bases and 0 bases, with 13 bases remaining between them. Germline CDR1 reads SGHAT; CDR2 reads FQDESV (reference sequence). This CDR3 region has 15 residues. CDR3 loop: CASSTRTANQETQYF. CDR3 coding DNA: TGTGCCAGCAGCACGAGGACAGCTAACCAAGAGACCCAGTACTTC.

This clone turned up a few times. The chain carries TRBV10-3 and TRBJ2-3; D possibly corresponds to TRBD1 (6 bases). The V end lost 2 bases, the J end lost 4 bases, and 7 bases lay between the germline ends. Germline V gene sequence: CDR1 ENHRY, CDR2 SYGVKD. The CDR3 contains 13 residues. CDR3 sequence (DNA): TGTGCCATCAGTGAGGGGGGCCCAGATACGCAGTATTTT. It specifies CAISEGGPDTQYF.

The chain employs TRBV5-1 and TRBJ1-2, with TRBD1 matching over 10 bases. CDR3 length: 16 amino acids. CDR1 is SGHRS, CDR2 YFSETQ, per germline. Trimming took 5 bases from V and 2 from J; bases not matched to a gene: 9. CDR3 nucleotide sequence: TGCGCCAGCAGTTTCACCCCGGGACAGGGGAACTATGGCTACACCTTC. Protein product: CASSFTPGQGNYGYTF. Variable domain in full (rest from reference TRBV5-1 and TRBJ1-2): KAGVTQTPRYLIKTRGQQVTLSCSPISGHRSVSWYQQTPGQGLQFLFEYFSETQRNKGNFPGRFSGRQFSNSRSEMNVSTLELGDSALYLCASSFTPGQGNYGYTFGSGTRLTVV.

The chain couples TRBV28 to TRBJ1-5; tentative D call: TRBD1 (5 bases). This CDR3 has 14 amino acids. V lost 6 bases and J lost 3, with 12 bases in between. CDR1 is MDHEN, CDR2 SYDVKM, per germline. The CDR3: CASSLTGLNQPQHF. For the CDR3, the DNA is TGTGCCAGCAGCCTAACAGGCCTCAATCAGCCCCAGCATTTT.

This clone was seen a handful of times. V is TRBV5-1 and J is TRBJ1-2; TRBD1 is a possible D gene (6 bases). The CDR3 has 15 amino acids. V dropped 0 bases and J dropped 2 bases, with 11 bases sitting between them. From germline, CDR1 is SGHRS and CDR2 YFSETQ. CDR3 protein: CASSLDPGANYGYTF. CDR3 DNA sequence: TGCGCCAGCAGCTTGGATCCGGGGGCGAACTATGGCTACACCTTC.

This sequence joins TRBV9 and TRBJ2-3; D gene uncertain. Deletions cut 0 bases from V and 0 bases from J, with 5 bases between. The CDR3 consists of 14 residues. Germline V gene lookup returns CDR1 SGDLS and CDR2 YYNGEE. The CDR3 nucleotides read TGTGCCAGCAGCGTAGATGCTAGCACAGATACGCAGTATTTT. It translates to CASSVDASTDTQYF. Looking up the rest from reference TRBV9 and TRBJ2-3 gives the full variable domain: DSGVTQTPKHLITATGQRVTLRCSPRSGDLSVYWYQQSLDQGLQFLIQYYNGEERAKGNILERFSAQQFPDLHSELNLSSLELGDSALYFCASSVDASTDTQYFGPGTRLTVL.

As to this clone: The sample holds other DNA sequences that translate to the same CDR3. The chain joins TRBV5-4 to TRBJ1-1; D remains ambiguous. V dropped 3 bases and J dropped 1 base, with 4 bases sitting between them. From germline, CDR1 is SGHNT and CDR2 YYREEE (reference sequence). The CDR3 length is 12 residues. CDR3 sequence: CASSSPNTEAFF. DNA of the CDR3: TGTGCCAGCAGCTCCCCGAACACTGAAGCTTTCTTT.

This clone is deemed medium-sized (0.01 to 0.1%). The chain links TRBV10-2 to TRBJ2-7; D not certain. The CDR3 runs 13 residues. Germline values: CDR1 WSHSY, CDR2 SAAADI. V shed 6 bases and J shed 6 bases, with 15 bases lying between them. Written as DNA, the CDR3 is TGCGCCAGCAGCAACAGCGTCGGCGGCGAGCAGTACTTC. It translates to CASSNSVGGEQYF.

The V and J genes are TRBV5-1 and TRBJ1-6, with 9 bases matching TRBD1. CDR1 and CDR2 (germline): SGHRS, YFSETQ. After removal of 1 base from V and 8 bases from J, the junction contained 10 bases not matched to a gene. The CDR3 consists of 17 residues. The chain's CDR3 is CASSLRIPGQGDSPLHF. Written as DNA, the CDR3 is TGCGCCAGCAGCTTGAGAATCCCGGGACAGGGAGATTCACCCCTCCACTTT.

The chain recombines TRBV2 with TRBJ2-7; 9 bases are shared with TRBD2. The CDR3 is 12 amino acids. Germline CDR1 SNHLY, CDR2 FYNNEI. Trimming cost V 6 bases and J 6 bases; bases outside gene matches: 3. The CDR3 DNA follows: TGTGCCAGCAGATTACTAGCGGGCGAGCAGTACTTC. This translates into CASRLLAGEQYF.

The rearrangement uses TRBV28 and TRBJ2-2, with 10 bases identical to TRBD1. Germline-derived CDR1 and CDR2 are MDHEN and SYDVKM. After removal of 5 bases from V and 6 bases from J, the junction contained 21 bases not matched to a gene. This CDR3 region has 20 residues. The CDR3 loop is CASSLPTGGYFYRLSGELFF. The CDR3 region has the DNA TGTGCCAGCAGTCTGCCGACAGGGGGCTACTTCTATCGGCTATCCGGGGAGCTGTTTTTT.

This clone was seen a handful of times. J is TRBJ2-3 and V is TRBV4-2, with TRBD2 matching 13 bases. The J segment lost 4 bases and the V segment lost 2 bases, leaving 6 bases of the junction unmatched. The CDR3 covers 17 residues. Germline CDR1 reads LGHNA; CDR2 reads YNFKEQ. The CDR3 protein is CASSQSLAGGVADTQYF. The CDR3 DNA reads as TGTGCCAGCAGCCAATCACTAGCGGGGGGGGTGGCAGATACGCAGTATTTT.

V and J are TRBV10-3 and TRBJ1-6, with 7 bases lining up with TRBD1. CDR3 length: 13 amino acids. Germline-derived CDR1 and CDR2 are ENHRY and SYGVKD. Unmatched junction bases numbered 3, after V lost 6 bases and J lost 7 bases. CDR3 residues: CAISGTANSPLHF. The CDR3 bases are TGTGCCATCAGCGGGACAGCAAATTCACCCCTCCACTTT.

CDR3 residues: CASSWAGGQETQYF. The CDR3 coding sequence is TGCGCCAGCAGCTGGGCGGGGGGTCAAGAGACCCAGTACTTC. This rearrangement joins TRBV5-1 to TRBJ2-5; TRBD2 aligns across 8 bases. The CDR3 length is 14 residues. J gave up 2 bases and V 3 bases, and 3 bases lay outside the gene matches. Germline V gene lookup returns CDR1 SGHRS and CDR2 YFSETQ.

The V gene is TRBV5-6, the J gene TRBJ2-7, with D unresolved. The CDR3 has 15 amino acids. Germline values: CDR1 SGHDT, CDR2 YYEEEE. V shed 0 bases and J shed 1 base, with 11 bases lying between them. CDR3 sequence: CASSLGGYTSYEQYF. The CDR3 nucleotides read TGTGCCAGCAGCTTGGGGGGTTATACATCCTACGAGCAGTACTTC.

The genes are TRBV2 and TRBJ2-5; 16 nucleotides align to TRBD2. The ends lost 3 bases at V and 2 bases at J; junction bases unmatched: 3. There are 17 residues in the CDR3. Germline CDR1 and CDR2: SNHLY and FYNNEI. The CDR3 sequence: CASSEGLAGGRQETQYF. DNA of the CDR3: TGTGCCAGCAGTGAGGGACTAGCGGGGGGGCGTCAAGAGACCCAGTACTTC.